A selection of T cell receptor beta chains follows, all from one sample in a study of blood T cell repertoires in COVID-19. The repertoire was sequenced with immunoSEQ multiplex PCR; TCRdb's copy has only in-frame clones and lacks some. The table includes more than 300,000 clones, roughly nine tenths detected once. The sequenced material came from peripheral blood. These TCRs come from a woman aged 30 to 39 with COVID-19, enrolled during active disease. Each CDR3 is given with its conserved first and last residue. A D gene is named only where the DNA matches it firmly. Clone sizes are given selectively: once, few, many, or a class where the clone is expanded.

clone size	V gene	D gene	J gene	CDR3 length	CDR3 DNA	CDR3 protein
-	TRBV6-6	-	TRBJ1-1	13	TGTGCCAGCAGCGAAATGGGGGGGCTCCAAGCTTTCTTT	CASSEMGGLQAFF
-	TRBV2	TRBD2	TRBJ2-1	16	TGTGCCAGCAGTGCTAGCGGGGTGACTTTTCGCAATGAGCAGTTCTTC	CASSASGVTFRNEQFF
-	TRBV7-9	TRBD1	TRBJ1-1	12	TGTGCCAGCAGCAGGACAGGGAGAGAAGCTTTCTTT	CASSRTGREAFF
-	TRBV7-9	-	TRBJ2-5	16	TGTGCCAGCAGCTTAGGTCTTGGAGGGTACCAAGAGACCCAGTACTTC	CASSLGLGGYQETQYF
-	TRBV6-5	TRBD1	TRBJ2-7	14	TGTGCCAGCAGCTCCGGGACAGGGTTCTACGAGCAGTACTTC	CASSSGTGFYEQYF
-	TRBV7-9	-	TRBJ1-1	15	TGTGCCAGCAGCTTAGCGACAGCGTTGAACACTGAAGCTTTCTTT	CASSLATALNTEAFF
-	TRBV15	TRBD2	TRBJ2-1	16	TGTGCCACCAGCCCCGGGCGGGGGGCTCCTACAAATGAGCAGTTCTTC	CATSPGRGAPTNEQFF
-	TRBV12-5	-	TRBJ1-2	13	TGTGCTAGTGGTCCATGGCGGGGCTCTGGCTACACCTTC	CASGPWRGSGYTF
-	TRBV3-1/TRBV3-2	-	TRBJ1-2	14	TGTGCCAGCAGCCAAGACAGGGTCAGACAAGGCTACACCTTC	CASSQDRVRQGYTF
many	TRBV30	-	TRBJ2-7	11	TGTGCCTGGATGACAAACTACGAGCAGTACTTC	CAWMTNYEQYF
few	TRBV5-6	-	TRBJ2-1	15	TGTGCCAGCAGCTTGCGCGGGGGCCGACTGGGGGAGCAGTTCTTC	CASSLRGGRLGEQFF
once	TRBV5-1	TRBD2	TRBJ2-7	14	TGCGCCAGCAGCTTGGATGGGACTAGCGTCGAGCAGTACTTC	CASSLDGTSVEQYF
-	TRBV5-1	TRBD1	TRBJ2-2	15	TGCGCCAGCAGCCTAGACAGGGCGGGCACCGGGGAGCTGTTTTTT	CASSLDRAGTGELFF
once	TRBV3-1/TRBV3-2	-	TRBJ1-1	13	TGTGCCAGCAGCCTCGGGACTCGCACTGAAGCTTTCTTT	CASSLGTRTEAFF
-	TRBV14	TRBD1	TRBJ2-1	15	TGTGCCAGCAGCCTTCCGGGACAGGGGTGGAATGAGCAGTTCTTC	CASSLPGQGWNEQFF
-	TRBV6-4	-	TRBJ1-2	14	TGTGCCAGCAGTGACTCGGAGTATGGGTCTGGCTACACCTTC	CASSDSEYGSGYTF
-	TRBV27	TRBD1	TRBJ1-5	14	TGTGCCAGCAGCATATACAGGGGGAATCAGCCCCAGCATTTT	CASSIYRGNQPQHF